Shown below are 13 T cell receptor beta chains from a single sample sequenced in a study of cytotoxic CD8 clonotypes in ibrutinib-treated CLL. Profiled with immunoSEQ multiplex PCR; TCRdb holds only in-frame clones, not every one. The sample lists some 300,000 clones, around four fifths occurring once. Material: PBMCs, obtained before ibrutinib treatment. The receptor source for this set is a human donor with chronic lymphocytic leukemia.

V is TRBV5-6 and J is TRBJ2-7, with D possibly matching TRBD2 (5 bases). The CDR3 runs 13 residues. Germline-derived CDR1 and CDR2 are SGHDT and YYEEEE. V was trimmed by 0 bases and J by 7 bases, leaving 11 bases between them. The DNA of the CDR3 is TGTGCCAGCAGCTTGGCGGGGATGATAGAGCAGTACTTC. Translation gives CASSLAGMIEQYF.

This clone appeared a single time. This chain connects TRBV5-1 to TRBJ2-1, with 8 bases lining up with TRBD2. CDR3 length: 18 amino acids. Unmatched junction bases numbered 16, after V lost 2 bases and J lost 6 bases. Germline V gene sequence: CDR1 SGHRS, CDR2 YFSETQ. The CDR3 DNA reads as TGCGCCAGCAGCTTTTTTAGCGGGAACGTAGTTAAGGGCAATGAGCAGTTCTTC. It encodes CASSFFSGNVVKGNEQFF.

CDR3 DNA: TGTGCCTGGCGGGAAAGGTCTGAAGCTTTCTTT. Translation: CAWRERSEAFF. The V gene is TRBV30, the J gene TRBJ1-1, with unresolved D. V dropped 5 bases and J dropped 6 bases, with 10 bases sitting between them. This CDR3 spans 11 amino acids. Germline CDR1 GTSNPN, CDR2 SVGIG (reference sequence).

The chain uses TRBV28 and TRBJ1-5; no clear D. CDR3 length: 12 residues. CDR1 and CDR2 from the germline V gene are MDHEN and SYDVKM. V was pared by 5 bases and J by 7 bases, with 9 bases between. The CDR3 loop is CASSPPLQPQHF. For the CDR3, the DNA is TGTGCCAGCAGTCCCCCGCTGCAGCCCCAGCATTTT.

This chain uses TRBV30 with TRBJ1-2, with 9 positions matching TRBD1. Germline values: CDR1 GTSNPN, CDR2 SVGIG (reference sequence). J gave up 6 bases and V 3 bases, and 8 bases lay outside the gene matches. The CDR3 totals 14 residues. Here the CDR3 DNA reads TGTGCCTGGAGAGGGGACAGGGTATTCCATGGCTACACCTTC. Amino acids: CAWRGDRVFHGYTF.

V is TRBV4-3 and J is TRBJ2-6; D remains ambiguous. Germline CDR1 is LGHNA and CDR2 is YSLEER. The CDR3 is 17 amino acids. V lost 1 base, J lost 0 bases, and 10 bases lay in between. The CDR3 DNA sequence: TGCGCCAGCAGCCAAGGTCAGTCGATCTCTGGGGCCAACGTCCTGACTTTC. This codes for CASSQGQSISGANVLTF.

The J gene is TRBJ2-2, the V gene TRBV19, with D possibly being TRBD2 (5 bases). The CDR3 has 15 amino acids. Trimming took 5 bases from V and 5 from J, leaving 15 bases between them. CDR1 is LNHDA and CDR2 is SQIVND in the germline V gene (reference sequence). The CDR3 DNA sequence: TGTGCCAGTAGTGGGAGCGGTCGTGTTACCGGGGAGCTGTTTTTT. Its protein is CASSGSGRVTGELFF. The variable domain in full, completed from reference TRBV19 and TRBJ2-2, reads DGGITQSPKYLFRKEGQNVTLSCEQNLNHDAMYWYRQDPGQGLRLIYYSQIVNDFQKGDIAEGYSVSREKKESFPLTVTSAQKNPTAFYLCASSGSGRVTGELFFGEGSRLTVL.

The CDR3 coding sequence is TGTGCCCGTGACGGATTCCAAGAGACCCAGTACTTC. It is translated as CARDGFQETQYF. This sequence joins TRBV30 and TRBJ2-5, with no clear D. The CDR3 contains 12 residues. In germline, CDR1 is GTSNPN, CDR2 SVGIG (reference sequence). The V end was cut by 8 bases, the J end by 1 base, with 11 bases between.

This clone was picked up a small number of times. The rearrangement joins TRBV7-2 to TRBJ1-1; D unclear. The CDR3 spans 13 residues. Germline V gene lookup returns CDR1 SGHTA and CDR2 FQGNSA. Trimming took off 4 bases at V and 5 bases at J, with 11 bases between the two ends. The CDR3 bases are TGTGCCAGCAGCTCACGCATCGAAACTGAAGCTTTCTTT. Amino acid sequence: CASSSRIETEAFF.

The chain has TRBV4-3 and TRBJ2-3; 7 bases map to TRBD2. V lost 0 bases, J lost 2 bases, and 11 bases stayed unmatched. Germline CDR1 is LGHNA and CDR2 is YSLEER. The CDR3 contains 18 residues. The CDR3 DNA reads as TGCGCCAGCAGCCAAGACTGGATTGGGAGGGACCCCACAGATACGCAGTATTTT. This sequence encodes CASSQDWIGRDPTDTQYF.

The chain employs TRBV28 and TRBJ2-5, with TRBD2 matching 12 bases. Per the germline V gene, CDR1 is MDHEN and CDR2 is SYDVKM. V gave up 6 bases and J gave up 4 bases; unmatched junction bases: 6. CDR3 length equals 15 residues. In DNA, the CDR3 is TGTGCCAGCAGCGCACCGGGACTAGCGGGAGAGACCCAGTACTTC. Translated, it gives CASSAPGLAGETQYF.

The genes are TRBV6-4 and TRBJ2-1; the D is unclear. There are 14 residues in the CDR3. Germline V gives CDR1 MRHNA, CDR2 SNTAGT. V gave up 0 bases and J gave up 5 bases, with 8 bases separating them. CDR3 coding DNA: TGTGCCAGCAGTGACTCGAAGAAGGACAATGAGCAGTTCTTC. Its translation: CASSDSKKDNEQFF.

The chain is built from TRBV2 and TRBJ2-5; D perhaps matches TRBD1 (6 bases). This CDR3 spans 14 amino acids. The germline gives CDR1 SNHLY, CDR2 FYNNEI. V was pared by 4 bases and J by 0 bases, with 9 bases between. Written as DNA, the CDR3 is TGTGCCAGCAGTGGACAGGCCTACCAAGAGACCCAGTACTTC. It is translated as CASSGQAYQETQYF.